These T cell receptor beta chains were read from a single sample in a study of human T cells and chemical hapten exposure. TCRdb reprocessed the RACE reads with MiXCR, giving one entry per CDR3 protein. The table lists fewer than 60,000 distinct CDR3 sequences, 9% to 9.5% of them singletons, with 4% to 5.5% in the top ten. The sample in question was whole blood, obtained in connection with sensitization to the hapten diphenylcyclopropenone (DPC). All receptors derive from a woman in her fifties or sixties with alopecia areata. Some clones in this sample may be carry-over from other donors' samples. The CDR3 runs from the conserved cysteine through the conserved F or W. A D gene is named only where the DNA matches it firmly. Some rows have no size entry. The others give once, few or many, or a class for an expanded clone.

J | size | length | V | D | DNA | CDR3
TRBJ2-1 | many | 16 | TRBV21-1 | - | TGTGCCAGCCCCTTGAATAGCGGGAGCTCCTACAATGAGCAGTTCTTC | CASPLNSGSSYNEQFF
TRBJ2-7 | - | 15 | TRBV4-1 | - | TGCGCCAGCAGCCAAGTAAGCCAGGGGACCTACGAGCAGTACTTC | CASSQVSQGTYEQYF
TRBJ2-1 | many | 15 | TRBV4-1 | - | TGCGCCAGCAGCCAAGAGCGGGGTGGGGGAGATGAGCAGTTCTTC | CASSQERGGGDEQFF
TRBJ2-7 | - | 14 | TRBV4-3 | - | TGCGCCAGCAGCCAAGAATCCCTAGCCTACGAGCAGTACTTC | CASSQESLAYEQYF
TRBJ2-7 | many | 13 | TRBV2 | - | TGTGCCAGCAATCCGAGTAGTTCCTACGAGCAGTACTTC | CASNPSSSYEQYF
TRBJ1-2 | - | 13 | TRBV28 | - | TGTGCCAGCAGTTCCCCGTCACGCTATGGCTACACCTTC | CASSSPSRYGYTF
TRBJ1-2 | many | 15 | TRBV5-1 | - | TGCGCCAGCACTCCCTGGGGCGGAACTAACTATGGCTACACCTTC | CASTPWGGTNYGYTF
TRBJ2-5 | many | 14 | TRBV18 | TRBD2 | TGTGCCAGCTCACTCATAGCGGGACCGGAGACCCAGTACTTC | CASSLIAGPETQYF
TRBJ2-1 | many | 13 | TRBV11-3 | - | TGTGCCAGCAGCTTTAGCTCCTACAATGAGCAGTTCTTC | CASSFSSYNEQFF
TRBJ2-1 | many | 12 | TRBV29-1 | - | TGCAGCGCACACAGGGTCCACAATGAGCAGTTCTTC | CSAHRVHNEQFF
TRBJ2-3 | few | 13 | TRBV15 | - | TGTGCCACCAGCAGAGAGCGCACAGATACGCAGTATTTT | CATSRERTDTQYF
TRBJ2-2 | many | 14 | TRBV20-1 | TRBD2 | TGCAGTGCTAGACTAGCGGGAAGTTCCGGGGAGCTGTTTTTT | CSARLAGSSGELFF
TRBJ1-1 | few | 13 | TRBV24-1 | TRBD1 | TGTGCCACCAGTGGACAGGGGAACACTGAAGCTTTCTTT | CATSGQGNTEAFF
TRBJ2-1 | many | 14 | TRBV6-2/TRBV6-3 | TRBD2 | TGTGCCAGCAGTCAAAGACTAGCGGTCAATGAGCAGTTCTTC | CASSQRLAVNEQFF
TRBJ1-4 | many | 13 | TRBV30 | - | TGTGCCTGGGTTCCGGGTTACAATGAAAAACTGTTTTTT | CAWVPGYNEKLFF
TRBJ2-7 | many | 14 | TRBV14 | TRBD2 | TGTGCCAGCAGCCAGCGGGAGAGCTCCTACGAGCAGTACTTC | CASSQRESSYEQYF
TRBJ2-1 | many | 16 | TRBV18 | - | TGTGCCAGCTCACGGGACCCCATTAGCGACTACAATGAGCAGTTCTTC | CASSRDPISDYNEQFF
TRBJ2-7 | - | 13 | TRBV27 | TRBD1 | TGTGCCAGCAGAGAATCAGGGGGAGACGAGCAGTACTTC | CASRESGGDEQYF
TRBJ2-2 | many | 15 | TRBV7-7 | TRBD2 | TGTGCCAGCAGCCGCAGCGGGACCAGCACCGGGGAGCTGTTTTTT | CASSRSGTSTGELFF
TRBJ2-7 | many | 15 | TRBV7-9 | TRBD2 | TGTGCCAGCAGCCCGCAGCGGGATCCTGCCTACGAGCAGTACTTC | CASSPQRDPAYEQYF
TRBJ2-1 | many | 16 | TRBV7-2 | - | TGTGCCAGCAGCTTTCGGGACTCTAGCTCCTACAATGAGCAGTTCTTC | CASSFRDSSSYNEQFF
TRBJ2-4 | many | 16 | TRBV28 | - | TGTGCCAGCAGCCGAGGTGGGGAAAGGGCCAAAAACATTCAGTACTTC | CASSRGGERAKNIQYF
TRBJ2-7 | many | 15 | TRBV11-2 | TRBD1 | TGTGCCAGCAGCTTGAACGGGGACAGGGGGGTCGAGCAGTACTTC | CASSLNGDRGVEQYF
TRBJ1-2 | many | 16 | TRBV4-3 | - | TGCGCCAGCAGCCAAGAAGGTGGCAGGAGCCACTATGGCTACACCTTC | CASSQEGGRSHYGYTF